A single sample gave rise to the 20 T cell receptor beta chains below, sequenced in a study of T cell responses to AZD1222 COVID-19 vaccine. Sequenced by immunoSEQ multiplex PCR; TCRdb stores in-frame clones only, minus some. The sample lists more than 85,000 clones, over 85% occurring once. Sequenced here: peripheral blood, sampled 28 days after the second AZD1222 dose. The source is an adult who received the AZD1222 COVID-19 vaccine.

This chain uses TRBV10-3 with TRBJ2-7; tentatively, D is TRBD1 (5 bases). The germline V gene has CDR1 ENHRY and CDR2 SYGVKD. The CDR3 covers 11 residues. V was cut by 10 bases and J by 3 bases, with 10 bases left in between. For the CDR3, the DNA is TGTGCCACCATGACAGACTACGAGCAGTACTTC. It codes for CATMTDYEQYF.

The chain has TRBV5-5 and TRBJ2-5; the D is unclear. Germline CDR1 reads SGHKS; CDR2 reads YYEKEE (reference sequence). The CDR3 extends over 14 amino acids. Between the trimmed V and J ends, which lost 1 base and 0 bases, there was a span of 7 bases. CDR3 residues: CASSLSWYQETQYF. The CDR3 DNA is TGTGCCAGCAGCTTGTCCTGGTACCAAGAGACCCAGTACTTC. Based on the CDR3 plus reference TRBV5-5 and TRBJ2-5, the full variable domain is DAGVTQSPTHLIKTRGQQVTLRCSPISGHKSVSWYQQVLGQGPQFIFQYYEKEERGRGNFPDRFSARQFPNYSSELNVNALLLGDSALYLCASSLSWYQETQYFGPGTRLLVL.

The rearrangement links TRBV4-3 to TRBJ2-5; D is possibly TRBD1 or TRBD2 (7 bases each). The germline CDR1 and CDR2 sequences are LGHNA and YSLEER. V lost 0 bases and J lost 4, with 12 bases in between. This CDR3 is built from 15 residues. The DNA for the CDR3 is TGCGCCAGCAGCCAAGACAGGGGGGGGTCAGAGACCCAGTACTTC. Encoded protein: CASSQDRGGSETQYF.

This chain joins TRBV7-2 and TRBJ1-5, with a tentative D call TRBD1 (6 bases). Germline V CDR1 and CDR2: SGHTA, FQGNSA. The V and J ends lost 1 base and 6 bases respectively, with 13 bases between them. This CDR3 is 15 amino acids long. The chain's CDR3 is CASSLVLGAGQPQHF. As DNA, the CDR3 is TGTGCCAGCAGCTTAGTGTTGGGGGCGGGTCAGCCCCAGCATTTT.

This clone came up a few times. The chain recombines TRBV15 with TRBJ2-7, with D possibly matching TRBD1 (6 bases). CDR3 size: 15 residues. The germline CDR1 and CDR2 sequences are LNHNV and YYDKDF (reference sequence). V was shortened by 2 bases and J by 5 bases, with 16 bases between the two germline ends. In DNA form, the CDR3 reads TGTGCCACCAGCAGATTCGGAACAGGGTTCAACGAGCAGTACTTC. Residues: CATSRFGTGFNEQYF.

The chain carries TRBV28 and TRBJ1-4, with 8 bases identical to TRBD1. The CDR3 is made up of 17 amino acids. Per germline, CDR1 MDHEN and CDR2 SYDVKM. With 3 bases clipped from V and 5 bases from J, the junction kept 11 bases outside the gene matches. CDR3 bases: TGTGCCAGCAGTTTTGCCCTCGGACAGGGCGGGAATGAAAAACTGTTTTTT. Amino acid sequence: CASSFALGQGGNEKLFF.

The rearrangement links TRBV27 to TRBJ2-3, with a possible D match to TRBD2 (6 bases). In germline, CDR1 is MNHEY, CDR2 SMNVEV (reference sequence). The V end was cut by 6 bases, the J end by 0 bases, with 7 bases between. The CDR3 runs to 13 residues. The CDR3 protein is CASRGGSTDTQYF. The CDR3 region has the DNA TGTGCCAGCAGGGGGGGTAGCACAGATACGCAGTATTTT.

The chain employs TRBV7-9 and TRBJ2-5, with 9 bases lining up with TRBD1. With V trimmed by 2 bases and J by 4 bases, 2 bases remained unmatched. CDR1 and CDR2 from the germline V gene are SEHNR and FQNEAQ (reference sequence). The CDR3 covers 14 residues. The CDR3, as DNA: TGTGCCAGCAGCTTAACAGGGGGCGTAGAGACCCAGTACTTC. Translation gives CASSLTGGVETQYF.

The chain is built from TRBV28 and TRBJ2-7, with D possibly matching TRBD2 (5 bases). Trimming stripped 5 bases from V and 0 bases from J, with 14 bases between. This CDR3 comprises 15 residues. The germline V gene has CDR1 MDHEN and CDR2 SYDVKM. CDR3 in DNA: TGTGCCAGCAGTCCATCGCTAGCCTCCTCCTACGAGCAGTACTTC. Translation gives CASSPSLASSYEQYF.

The V call is TRBV5-1, the J call TRBJ1-2, with D possibly TRBD1 on 5 matching bases. The CDR3 sequence is 17 residues long. V was clipped by 4 bases and J by 2 bases, with 21 bases between them. Looked up from germline, CDR1 is SGHRS and CDR2 is YFSETQ. The chain's CDR3 is CASSPGTSLELNYGYTF. In nucleotides, the CDR3 is TGCGCCAGCAGCCCCGGGACTTCGCTCGAACTAAACTATGGCTACACCTTC.

The chain joins TRBV6-2 or TRBV6-3 to TRBJ2-7, with 8 bases aligning to TRBD2. The CDR3 spans 16 residues. In germline, CDR1 is MNHEY, CDR2 SVGEGT. V gave up 2 bases and J gave up 2 bases; unmatched junction bases: 8. The CDR3 nucleotides are TGTGCCAGCAGTTACGGTCTCGGGAGGGGGACCTACGAGCAGTACTTC. It yields the protein CASSYGLGRGTYEQYF.

J is TRBJ2-7 and V is TRBV3-1 (or the pseudogene TRBV3-2); possible D gene TRBD2, 6 bases. The CDR3 is made up of 14 amino acids. CDR1 LGHDT and CDR2 YNNKEL come from the germline V gene (reference sequence). V gave up 4 bases and J gave up 2 bases, with 12 bases separating them. The CDR3 reads CASSLPGETYEQYF. Written as DNA, the CDR3 is TGTGCCAGCAGCCTTCCGGGAGAAACCTACGAGCAGTACTTC.

The J gene is TRBJ2-7, the V gene TRBV18, with D maybe TRBD1 (6 bases). V lost 5 bases to trimming and J lost 5 bases, with 13 bases between them. The CDR3 covers 13 residues. Germline lookup yields CDR1 KGHSH and CDR2 LQKENI. The CDR3 DNA is TGTGCCAGCTCAGGAACACAGGGAAACGAGCAGTACTTC. Translating it yields CASSGTQGNEQYF.

This chain joins TRBV4-2 and TRBJ2-7; no reliable D call. This CDR3 is built from 13 residues. Germline values: CDR1 LGHNA, CDR2 YNFKEQ. Trimming took off 2 bases at V and 2 bases at J, with 7 bases between the two ends. CDR3 loop: CASSQPATYEQYF. CDR3 nucleotide sequence: TGTGCCAGCAGCCAACCCGCCACCTACGAGCAGTACTTC.

The J gene is TRBJ2-7, the V gene TRBV3-1 (or the pseudogene TRBV3-2); D may correspond to TRBD1 or TRBD2 (5 bases each). CDR3 length equals 15 residues. Germline V gives CDR1 LGHDT, CDR2 YNNKEL (reference sequence). The germline V and J ends were trimmed by 2 bases and 3 bases, with 14 bases remaining between them. In DNA, the CDR3 is TGTGCCAGCAGCCAAAGGGGACCGGGTCGCTACGAGCAGTACTTC. Protein: CASSQRGPGRYEQYF.

This chain's CDR3 is CASSAKGQKNTEAFF. In nucleotides, the CDR3 is TGTGCCAGCAGCGCAAAAGGACAGAAGAACACTGAAGCTTTCTTT. This sequence joins TRBV9 and TRBJ1-1; tentatively, D is TRBD1 (6 bases). This CDR3 is built from 15 residues. Trimming pared 3 bases from V and 1 base from J, leaving 13 bases between. Germline V gives CDR1 SGDLS, CDR2 YYNGEE.

This chain uses TRBV19 with TRBJ1-2, with TRBD1 matching 7 bases. The CDR3 length is 13 residues. Germline lookup yields CDR1 LNHDA and CDR2 SQIVND (reference sequence). J was trimmed by 4 bases and V by 3 bases; bases with no gene match: 2. CDR3 region: CASSMTGPYGYTF. In nucleotides, the CDR3 is TGTGCCAGTAGTATGACAGGGCCCTATGGCTACACCTTC.

The chain recombines TRBV10-3 with TRBJ2-5; D may be TRBD1 (5 bases). Germline V gives CDR1 ENHRY, CDR2 SYGVKD. Between the trimmed V and J ends, which lost 3 bases and 3 bases, there was a span of 8 bases. The CDR3 has 13 residues. The CDR3 nucleotides are TGTGCCATCAGTGAACAGGCCGAAGAGACCCAGTACTTC. Translating it yields CAISEQAEETQYF.

The chain combines TRBV2 with TRBJ2-1, with 15 bases fitting TRBD2. Germline CDR1 and CDR2: SNHLY and FYNNEI. Trimming at V came to 3 bases and at J to 7 bases, leaving 4 bases not matched to a gene. The CDR3 runs 16 residues. CDR3 bases: TGTGCCAGCAGTGATCCCGGACTAGCGGGGGGGAATGAGCAGTTCTTC. Protein: CASSDPGLAGGNEQFF.

The chain combines TRBV4-3 with TRBJ1-5; D not resolved. CDR3 length equals 12 residues. Germline V lookup: CDR1 LGHNA, CDR2 YSLEER. V was cut by 2 bases and J by 7 bases, with 6 bases left in between. The CDR3 coding sequence is TGCGCCAGCAGCCAATGGCACCAGCCCCAGCATTTT. Protein: CASSQWHQPQHF.